The sample holds many counts of the clone carrying this T cell receptor beta chain. Antigen: not known. CDR1 and CDR2 from the germline V gene are SGHTA and FQGNSA. The V end was cut by 5 bases, the J end by 4 bases, with 12 bases between. The CDR3 is 14 amino acids. The source of the sample is a study of CD8 T cells in ankylosing spondylitis. In TCRdb, the 5' RACE reads were re-called with MiXCR into one record per CDR3 protein. The table includes 200,000 to 250,000 distinct CDR3 sequences, about 10% detected once. Study-wide results and caveats: Previously reported in reactive arthritis synovial fluid and blood were some of the motif variants.

Sample: blood, either unsorted or a sorted T cell fraction (not recorded which). The chain carries TRBV7-2 and TRBJ1-5; unclear D gene. The receptor was derived from a male donor with ankylosing spondylitis or in good health (not recorded which). The CDR3 DNA reads TGTGCCAGCAGCCCCGTGGGGAGGAATCAGCCCCAGCATTTT. Protein product: CASSPVGRNQPQHF.